This paragraph reports one TCR beta chain. Its antigen is currently unknown. The donors were members of the validation cohort comprising about 120 subjects, separate from the approximately 670-subject first cohort. TCRdb keeps only in-frame clones here, not all; method: immunoSEQ multiplex PCR. Of nearly 200,000 clones listed, approximately 82% were seen once; the top ten hold roughly 13%. These data come from a study of cytomegalovirus exposure and HLA in healthy donors. Overall study: The same platform was used for the 95 to 150 validation repertoires and the roughly 640 first-cohort repertoires, a later analysis reported.

Study-wide results and limits: 164 TCR beta chains were listed as cytomegalovirus-associated.

Germline V gene sequence: CDR1 MGHRA, CDR2 YSYEKL. With 5 bases clipped from V and 2 bases from J, the junction kept 11 bases outside the gene matches. This CDR3 has 17 residues. Sequences were obtained from PBMCs. The V gene is TRBV4-1, the J gene TRBJ2-2; 7 nucleotides match TRBD1. The origin of this receptor is a woman aged 25 to 39 in good health and CMV-seropositive. The CDR3 here is CASSGFGTAQNTGELFF. The CDR3 DNA reads TGCGCCAGCAGCGGATTTGGGACAGCACAAAACACCGGGGAGCTGTTTTTT.